The 14 T cell receptor beta chains below were found in one sample sequenced in a study of human T cells and chemical hapten exposure. TCRdb reprocessed the RACE reads via MiXCR and lists one record per CDR3 protein. In the table there are about 380,000 distinct CDR3 sequences, approximately 4.4% of which are singletons. Time point noted: patch test 1, 2 weeks after DPC sensitization. Treatment denoted: therapeutic diphenylcyclopropenone sensitization with weekly scalp DPC. The specimen comprised whole blood, sampled in connection with sensitization to the hapten diphenylcyclopropenone (DPC). The source of these receptors is a woman between 50 and 59 years old with alopecia areata. Some clones in this sample may be carry-over from other donors' samples.

This clonotype was seen many times. The genes are TRBV12-3 or TRBV12-4 and TRBJ2-5; 10 bases agree with TRBD2. The V gene end was trimmed by 6 bases and the J gene end by 2 bases; junction bases not matched to a gene: 9. The CDR3 sequence is 16 residues long. The CDR3 region has the DNA TGTGCCAGCAGCCGCCAAGCGGGGGGGGCGCAAGAGACCCAGTACTTC. It codes for CASSRQAGGAQETQYF.

The table lists this clonotype with many counts. The gene calls are TRBV6-1 and TRBJ2-3, with TRBD2 identical over 14 bases. The CDR3 has 16 amino acids. Germline loops: CDR1 MNHNS, CDR2 SASEGT. The V and J ends lost 6 bases and 1 base, in that order; junction bases with no gene match: 3. The CDR3 DNA reads as TGTGCCAGCAGGGGACTAGCGGGAGAGGGCACAGATACGCAGTATTTT. Protein: CASRGLAGEGTDTQYF.

This clonotype was seen repeatedly, ten times or more. V usage is TRBV7-2 and J usage is TRBJ2-3; 8 bases align to TRBD1. The CDR3 length is 15 residues. The germline CDR1 and CDR2 sequences are SGHTA and FQGNSA. The J segment lost 4 bases and the V segment lost 5 bases, leaving 8 bases of the junction unmatched. The DNA for the CDR3 is TGTGCCAGCAGCAACGGACAGGGTTATTCAGATACGCAGTATTTT. Its translation: CASSNGQGYSDTQYF. Full variable domain (remainder filled in from reference TRBV7-2 and TRBJ2-3): GAGVSQSPSNKVTEKGKDVELRCDPISGHTALYWYRQSLGQGLEFLIYFQGNSAPDKSGLPSDRFSAERTGGSVSTLTIQRTQQEDSAVYLCASSNGQGYSDTQYFGPGTRLTVL.

This clonotype showed up many times. The genes are TRBV6-1 and TRBJ1-1; tentative D call: TRBD1 (5 bases). CDR1 is MNHNS and CDR2 is SASEGT in the germline V gene. This CDR3 is built from 12 residues. V was clipped by 6 bases and J by 4 bases, with 9 bases between them. The CDR3 protein is CASSPGPTEAFF. The CDR3 region has the DNA TGTGCCAGCAGCCCAGGGCCCACTGAAGCTTTCTTT.

This clonotype turned up a few times. The J gene is TRBJ1-1, the V gene TRBV28, with D unclear. This CDR3 is built from 15 residues. Trimming shortened V by 5 bases and J by 0 bases, and 13 bases separated the two germline ends. Germline V gene sequence: CDR1 MDHEN, CDR2 SYDVKM. CDR3 loop: CASSPPRILNTEAFF. For the CDR3, the DNA is TGTGCCAGCAGTCCTCCTCGGATATTGAACACTGAAGCTTTCTTT.

This clonotype was found many times. The V gene is TRBV29-1, the J gene TRBJ1-6; D remains ambiguous. Germline V gene data show CDR1 as SQVTM and CDR2 as ANQGSEA. Deletions cut 4 bases from V and 9 bases from J, with 10 bases between. The length of the CDR3 is 12 residues. CDR3 in amino acids: CSVGEGSSPLHF. The CDR3 DNA follows: TGCAGCGTTGGGGAGGGCAGTTCACCCCTCCACTTT.

This chain connects TRBV6-6 to TRBJ1-2, with 9 nucleotides matching TRBD1. The germline V gene encodes CDR1 MNHNY and CDR2 SVGAGI (reference sequence). This CDR3 comprises 13 residues. V was pared by 7 bases and J by 6 bases, with 6 bases of the junction left unmatched. CDR3 DNA: TGTGCCAGCATTACGGGACAGGGCGATGGCTACACCTTC. It is translated as CASITGQGDGYTF.

In its sample, this clonotype was seen many times. This rearrangement joins TRBV6-6 to TRBJ2-5; D is unclear. CDR1 and CDR2 from the germline V gene are MNHNY and SVGAGI (reference sequence). Trimming took off 2 bases at V and 5 bases at J, with 15 bases between the two ends. The length of the CDR3 is 15 residues. This chain's CDR3 is CASSYNGLLEETQYF. The CDR3, as DNA: TGTGCCAGCAGTTACAACGGGCTCCTTGAGGAGACCCAGTACTTC.

In this sample, this clonotype turned up many times. The CDR3 spells CASTVDNQPQHF. The CDR3 region has the DNA TGTGCCAGCACAGTCGACAATCAGCCCCAGCATTTT. The chain joins TRBV6-6 to TRBJ1-5; D is undetermined. Per germline, CDR1 MNHNY and CDR2 SVGAGI (reference sequence). Trimming removed 7 bases at V and 3 bases at J, with 7 bases between. The CDR3 runs to 12 residues.

This clonotype occurred many times. The V and J genes are TRBV30 and TRBJ2-7, with a tentative D call TRBD1 (5 bases). The CDR3 runs 17 residues. The V end was cut by 0 bases, the J end by 5 bases, with 23 bases between. Germline CDR1 GTSNPN, CDR2 SVGIG (reference sequence). The CDR3 loop reads CAWSVEVGQGTRNEQYF. The CDR3 nucleotides read TGTGCCTGGAGTGTAGAGGTAGGGCAGGGAACGAGGAACGAGCAGTACTTC.

The genes are TRBV10-3 and TRBJ1-5; D is undetermined. In germline, CDR1 is ENHRY, CDR2 SYGVKD. The CDR3 is 15 residues long. The V gene lost 0 bases and the J gene lost 8 bases, with 14 bases spanning the gap. The CDR3 loop reads CAISESRGQGEPQHF. DNA for the CDR3: TGTGCCATCAGTGAGTCGCGGGGTCAAGGTGAGCCCCAGCATTTT.

This clonotype was counted between two and nine times. V is TRBV5-1 and J is TRBJ2-1, with a weak D call TRBD2 (6 bases). CDR1 and CDR2 (germline): SGHRS, YFSETQ. This CDR3 contains 12 residues. V lost 1 base and J 10 bases, leaving 9 bases between the germline ends. This CDR3 reads CASSLTSREQFF. The CDR3 DNA is TGCGCCAGCAGCTTGACTAGCCGGGAGCAGTTCTTC.

The genes are TRBV7-9 and TRBJ2-7; the D gene is possibly TRBD2 (5 bases). The germline V gene has CDR1 SEHNR and CDR2 FQNEAQ (reference sequence). The V end was cut by 5 bases, the J end by 4 bases, with 15 bases between. The CDR3 extends over 14 amino acids. CDR3: CASSILEAEYEQYF. CDR3 bases: TGTGCCAGCAGCATACTAGAGGCAGAGTACGAGCAGTACTTC.

This clonotype was seen at least ten times. The genes are TRBV6-5 and TRBJ1-5; the match to TRBD1 covers 9 bases. Germline assignment: CDR1 MNHEY and CDR2 SVGAGI. The CDR3 sequence is 14 residues long. Losses at the gene ends were 5 bases for V and 4 bases for J; bases not matched to a gene: 3. The DNA of the CDR3 is TGTGCCAGCAGTAGGGACAGGGAAAATCAGCCCCAGCATTTT. This codes for CASSRDRENQPQHF.